The present T cell receptor (beta chain) was sequenced within a study of cytomegalovirus exposure and HLA in healthy donors. Overall study results and limits: In a later analysis, around 18,000 TCR beta sequences were associated with HLA alleles at 0.05 false discovery rate. TCR beta V- and J-gene trimming, according to a later analysis, was linked to a missense DCLRE1C variant.

The PCR had 60 Vbeta and 13 Jbeta primers. TCRdb's table, derived via immunoSEQ multiplex PCR, lists solely in-frame clones and lacks some. Here the sample spans some 130,000 clones, around 77% being singletons. Unmatched junction bases numbered 5, after V lost 1 base and J lost 3 bases. The germline CDR1 and CDR2 sequences are SGHVS and FQNEAQ. This CDR3 is built from 15 residues. Regarding this clone: Its specificity is unknown.

The TCR originated in an older woman in good health and CMV-seronegative. The specimen sequenced was PBMCs. This rearrangement joins TRBV7-8 to TRBJ1-1; 7 nucleotides align to TRBD1. The CDR3: CASSLVRDSYTEAFF. The CDR3 DNA is TGTGCCAGCAGCTTAGTTCGGGACAGCTACACTGAAGCTTTCTTT.